This record covers a single TCR beta chain. The record originates from a study of cytomegalovirus exposure and HLA in healthy donors. Both 60 Vbeta primers and 13 Jbeta primers went into the PCR. Profiled with immunoSEQ multiplex PCR; TCRdb holds only in-frame clones, not every one. The sample holds some 140,000 clones, roughly three quarters seen once. Trimming at V came to 11 bases and at J to 0 bases, leaving 8 bases not matched to a gene. The CDR3 loop spans 14 amino acids. CDR1 and CDR2 from the germline V gene are ENHRY and SYGVKD. Sample: PBMCs. The sequence was obtained from a man aged 30 to 45 in good health and CMV-seropositive. The rearrangement joins TRBV10-3 to TRBJ2-3; 7 bases map to TRBD2. CDR3 residues: CASHGGESTDTQYF. The CDR3 DNA is TGTGCCTCCCATGGGGGGGAAAGCACAGATACGCAGTATTTT.